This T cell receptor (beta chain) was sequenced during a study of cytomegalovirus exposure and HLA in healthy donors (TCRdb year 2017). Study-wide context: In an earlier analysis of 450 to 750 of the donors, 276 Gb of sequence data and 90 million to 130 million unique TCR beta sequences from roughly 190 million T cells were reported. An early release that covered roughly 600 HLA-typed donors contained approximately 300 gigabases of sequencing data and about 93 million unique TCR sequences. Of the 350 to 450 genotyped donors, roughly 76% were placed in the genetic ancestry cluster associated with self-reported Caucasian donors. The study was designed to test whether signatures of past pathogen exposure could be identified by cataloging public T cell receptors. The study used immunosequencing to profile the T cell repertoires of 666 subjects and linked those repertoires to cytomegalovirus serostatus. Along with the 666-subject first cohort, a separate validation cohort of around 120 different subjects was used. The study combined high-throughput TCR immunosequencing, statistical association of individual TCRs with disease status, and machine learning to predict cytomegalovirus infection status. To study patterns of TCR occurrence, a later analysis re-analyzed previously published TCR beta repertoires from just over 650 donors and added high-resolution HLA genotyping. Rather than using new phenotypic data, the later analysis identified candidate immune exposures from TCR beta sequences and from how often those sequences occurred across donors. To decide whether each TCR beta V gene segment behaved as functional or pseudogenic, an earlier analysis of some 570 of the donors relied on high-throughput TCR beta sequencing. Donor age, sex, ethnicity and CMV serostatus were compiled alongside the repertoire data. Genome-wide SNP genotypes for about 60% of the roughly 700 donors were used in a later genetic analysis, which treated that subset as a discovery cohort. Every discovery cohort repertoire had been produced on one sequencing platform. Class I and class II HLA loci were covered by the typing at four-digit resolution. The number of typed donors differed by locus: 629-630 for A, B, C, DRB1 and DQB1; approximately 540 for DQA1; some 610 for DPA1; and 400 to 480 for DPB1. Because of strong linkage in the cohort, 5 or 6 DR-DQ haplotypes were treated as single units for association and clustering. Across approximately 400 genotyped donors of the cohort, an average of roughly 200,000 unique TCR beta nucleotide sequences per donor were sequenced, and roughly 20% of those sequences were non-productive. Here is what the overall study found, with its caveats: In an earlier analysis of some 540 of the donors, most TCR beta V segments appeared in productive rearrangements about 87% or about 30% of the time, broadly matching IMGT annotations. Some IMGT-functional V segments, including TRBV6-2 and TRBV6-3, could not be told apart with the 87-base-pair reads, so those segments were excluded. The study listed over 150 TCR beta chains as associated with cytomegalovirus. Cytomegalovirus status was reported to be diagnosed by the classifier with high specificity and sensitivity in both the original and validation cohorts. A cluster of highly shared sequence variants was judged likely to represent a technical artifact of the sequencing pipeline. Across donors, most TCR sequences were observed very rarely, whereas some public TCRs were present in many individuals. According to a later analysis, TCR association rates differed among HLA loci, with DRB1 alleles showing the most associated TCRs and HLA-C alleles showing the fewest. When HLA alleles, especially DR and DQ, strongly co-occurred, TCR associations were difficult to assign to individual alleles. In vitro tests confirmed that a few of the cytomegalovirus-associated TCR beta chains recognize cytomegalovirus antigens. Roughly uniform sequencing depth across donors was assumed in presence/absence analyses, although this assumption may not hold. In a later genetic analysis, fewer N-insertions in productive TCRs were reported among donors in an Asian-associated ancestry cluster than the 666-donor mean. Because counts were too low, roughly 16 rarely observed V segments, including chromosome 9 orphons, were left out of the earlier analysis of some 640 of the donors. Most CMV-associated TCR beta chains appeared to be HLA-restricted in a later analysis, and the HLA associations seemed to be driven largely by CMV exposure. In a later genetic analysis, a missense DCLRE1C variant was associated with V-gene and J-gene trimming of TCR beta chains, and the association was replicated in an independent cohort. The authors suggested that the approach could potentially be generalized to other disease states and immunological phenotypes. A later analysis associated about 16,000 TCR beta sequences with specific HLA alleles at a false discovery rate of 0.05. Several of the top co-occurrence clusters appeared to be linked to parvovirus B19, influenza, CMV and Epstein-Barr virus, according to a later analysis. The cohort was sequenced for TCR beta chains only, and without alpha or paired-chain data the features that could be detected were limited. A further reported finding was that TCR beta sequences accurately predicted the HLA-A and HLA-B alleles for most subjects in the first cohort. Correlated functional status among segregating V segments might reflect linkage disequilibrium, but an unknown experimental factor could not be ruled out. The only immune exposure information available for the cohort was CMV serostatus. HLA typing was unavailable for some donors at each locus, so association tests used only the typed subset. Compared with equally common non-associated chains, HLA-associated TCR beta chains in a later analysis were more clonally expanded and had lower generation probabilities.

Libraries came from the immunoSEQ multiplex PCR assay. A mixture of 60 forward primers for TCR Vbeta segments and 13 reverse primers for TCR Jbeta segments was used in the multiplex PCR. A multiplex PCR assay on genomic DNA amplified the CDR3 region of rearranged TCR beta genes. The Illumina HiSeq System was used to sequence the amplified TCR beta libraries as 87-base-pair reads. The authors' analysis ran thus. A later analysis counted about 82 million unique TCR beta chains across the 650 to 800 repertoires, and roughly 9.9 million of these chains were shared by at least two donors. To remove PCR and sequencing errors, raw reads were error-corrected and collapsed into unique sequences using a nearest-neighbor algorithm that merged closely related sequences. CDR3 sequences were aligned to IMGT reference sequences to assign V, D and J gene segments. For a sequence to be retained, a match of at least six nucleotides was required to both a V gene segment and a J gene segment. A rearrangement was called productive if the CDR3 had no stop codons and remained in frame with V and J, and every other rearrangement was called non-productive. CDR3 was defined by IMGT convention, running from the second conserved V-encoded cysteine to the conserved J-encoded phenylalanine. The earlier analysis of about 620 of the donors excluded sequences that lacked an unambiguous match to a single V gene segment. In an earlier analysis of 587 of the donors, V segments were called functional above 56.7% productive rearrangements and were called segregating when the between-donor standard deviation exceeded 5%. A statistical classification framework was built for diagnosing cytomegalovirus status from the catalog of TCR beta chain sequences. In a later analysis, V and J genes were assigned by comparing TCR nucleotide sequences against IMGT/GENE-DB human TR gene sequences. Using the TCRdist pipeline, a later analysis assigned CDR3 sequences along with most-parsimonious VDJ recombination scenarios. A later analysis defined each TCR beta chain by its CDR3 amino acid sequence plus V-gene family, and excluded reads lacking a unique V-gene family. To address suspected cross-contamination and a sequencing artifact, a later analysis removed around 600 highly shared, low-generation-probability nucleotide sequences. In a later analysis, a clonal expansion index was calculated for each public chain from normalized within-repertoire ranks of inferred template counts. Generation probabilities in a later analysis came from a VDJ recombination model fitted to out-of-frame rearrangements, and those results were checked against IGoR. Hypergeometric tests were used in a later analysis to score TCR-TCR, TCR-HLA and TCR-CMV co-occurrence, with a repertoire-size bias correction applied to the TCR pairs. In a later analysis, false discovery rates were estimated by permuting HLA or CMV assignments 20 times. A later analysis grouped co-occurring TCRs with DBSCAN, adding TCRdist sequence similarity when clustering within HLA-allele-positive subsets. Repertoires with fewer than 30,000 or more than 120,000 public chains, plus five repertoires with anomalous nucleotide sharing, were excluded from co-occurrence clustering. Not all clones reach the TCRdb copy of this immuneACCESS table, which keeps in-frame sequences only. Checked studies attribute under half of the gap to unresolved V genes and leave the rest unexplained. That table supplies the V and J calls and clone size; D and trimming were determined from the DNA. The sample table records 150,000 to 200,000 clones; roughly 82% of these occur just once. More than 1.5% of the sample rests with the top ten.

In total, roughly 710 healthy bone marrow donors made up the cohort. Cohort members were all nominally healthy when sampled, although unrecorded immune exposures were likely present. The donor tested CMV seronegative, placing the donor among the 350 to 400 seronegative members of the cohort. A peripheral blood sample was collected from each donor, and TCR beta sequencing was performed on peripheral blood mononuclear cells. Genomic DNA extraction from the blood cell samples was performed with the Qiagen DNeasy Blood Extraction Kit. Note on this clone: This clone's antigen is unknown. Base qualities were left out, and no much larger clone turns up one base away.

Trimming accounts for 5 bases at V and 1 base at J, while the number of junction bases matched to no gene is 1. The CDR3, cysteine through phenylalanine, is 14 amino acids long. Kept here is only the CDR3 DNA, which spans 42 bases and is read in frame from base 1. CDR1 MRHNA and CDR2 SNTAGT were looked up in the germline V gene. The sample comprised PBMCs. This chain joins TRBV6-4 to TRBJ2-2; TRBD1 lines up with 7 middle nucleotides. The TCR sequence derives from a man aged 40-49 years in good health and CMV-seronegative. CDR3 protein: CASSWTGNTGELFF. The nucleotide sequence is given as TGTGCCAGCAGTTGGACAGGGAACACCGGGGAGCTGTTTTTT.